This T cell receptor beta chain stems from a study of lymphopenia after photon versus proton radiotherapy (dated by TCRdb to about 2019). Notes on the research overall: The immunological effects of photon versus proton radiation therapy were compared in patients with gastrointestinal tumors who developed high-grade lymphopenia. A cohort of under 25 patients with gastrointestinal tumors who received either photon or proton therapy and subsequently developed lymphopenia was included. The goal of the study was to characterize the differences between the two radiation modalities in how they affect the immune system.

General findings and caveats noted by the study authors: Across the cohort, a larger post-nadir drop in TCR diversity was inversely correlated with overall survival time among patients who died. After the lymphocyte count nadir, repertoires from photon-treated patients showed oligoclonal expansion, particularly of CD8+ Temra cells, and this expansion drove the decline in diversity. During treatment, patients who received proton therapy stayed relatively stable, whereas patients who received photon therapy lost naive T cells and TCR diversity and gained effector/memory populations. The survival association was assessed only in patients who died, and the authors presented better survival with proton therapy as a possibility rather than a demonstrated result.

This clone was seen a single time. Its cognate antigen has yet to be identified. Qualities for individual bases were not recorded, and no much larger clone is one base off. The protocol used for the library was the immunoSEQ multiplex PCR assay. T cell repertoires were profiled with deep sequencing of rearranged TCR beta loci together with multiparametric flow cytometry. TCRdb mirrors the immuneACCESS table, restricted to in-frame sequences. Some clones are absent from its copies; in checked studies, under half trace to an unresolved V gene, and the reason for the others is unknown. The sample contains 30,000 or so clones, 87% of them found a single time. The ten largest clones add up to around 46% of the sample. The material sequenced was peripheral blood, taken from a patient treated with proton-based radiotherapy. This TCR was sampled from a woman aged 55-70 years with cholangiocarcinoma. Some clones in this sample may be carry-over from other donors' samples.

For the CDR3, the sequence is CASSPPLLGTGELFF. The nucleotide sequence is given as TGTGCCAGCTCACCACCGCTATTGGGAACCGGGGAGCTGTTTTTT. The rearrangement joined TRBV18 to TRBJ2-2; no D gene call is confident. The CDR3 runs 15 residues from the cysteine to the phenylalanine. The entry retains the CDR3 DNA only, 45 bases that are in frame from base 1. Trimming costs V 0 bases and J 5 bases, and their ends lie 10 bases apart. The germline V gene provides CDR1 KGHSH and CDR2 LQKENI. Joined to the reference TRBV18 and TRBJ2-2 proteins, this CDR3 gives the full variable domain: NAGVMQNPRHLVRRRGQEARLRCSPMKGHSHVYWYRQLPEEGLKFMVYLQKENIIDESGMPKERFSAEFPKEGPSILRIQQVVRGDSAAYFCASSPPLLGTGELFFGEGSRLTVL.